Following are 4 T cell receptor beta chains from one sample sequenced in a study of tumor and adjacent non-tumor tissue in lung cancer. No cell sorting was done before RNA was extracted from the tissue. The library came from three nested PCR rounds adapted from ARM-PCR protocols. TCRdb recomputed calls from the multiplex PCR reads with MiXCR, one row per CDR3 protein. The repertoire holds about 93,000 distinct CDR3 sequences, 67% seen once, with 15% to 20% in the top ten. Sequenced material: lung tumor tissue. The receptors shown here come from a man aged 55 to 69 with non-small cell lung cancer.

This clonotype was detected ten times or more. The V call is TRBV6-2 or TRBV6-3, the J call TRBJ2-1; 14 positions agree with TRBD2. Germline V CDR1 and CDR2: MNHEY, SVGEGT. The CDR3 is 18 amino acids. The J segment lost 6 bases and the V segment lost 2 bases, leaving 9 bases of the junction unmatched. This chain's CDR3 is CASSYPKGLAGVTNEQFF. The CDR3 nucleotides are TGTGCCAGCAGTTACCCCAAGGGACTAGCGGGAGTAACCAATGAGCAGTTCTTC.

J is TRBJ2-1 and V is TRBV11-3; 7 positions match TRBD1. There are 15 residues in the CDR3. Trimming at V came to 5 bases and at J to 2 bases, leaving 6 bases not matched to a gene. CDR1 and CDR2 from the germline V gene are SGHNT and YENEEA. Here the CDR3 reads CASSRRTGPYNEQFF. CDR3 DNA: TGTGCCAGCAGCAGAAGGACAGGCCCCTACAATGAGCAGTTCTTC. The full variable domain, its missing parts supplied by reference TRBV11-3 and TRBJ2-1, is EAGVVQSPRYKIIEKKQPVAFWCNPISGHNTLYWYLQNLGQGPELLIRYENEEAVDDSQLPKDRFSAERLKGVDSTLKIQPAELGDSAVYLCASSRRTGPYNEQFFGPGTRLTVL.

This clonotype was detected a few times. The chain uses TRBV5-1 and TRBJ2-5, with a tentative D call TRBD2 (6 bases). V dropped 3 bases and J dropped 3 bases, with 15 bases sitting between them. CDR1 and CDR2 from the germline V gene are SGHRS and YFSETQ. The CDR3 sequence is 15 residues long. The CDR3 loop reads CASSSTGTPKETQYF. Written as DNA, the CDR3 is TGCGCCAGCAGCTCTACCGGGACTCCAAAAGAGACCCAGTACTTC.

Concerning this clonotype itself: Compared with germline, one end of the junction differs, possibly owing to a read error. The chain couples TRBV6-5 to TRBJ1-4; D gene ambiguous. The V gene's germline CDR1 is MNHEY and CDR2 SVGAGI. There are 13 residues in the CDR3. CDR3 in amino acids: CASSPSNCGKLSF. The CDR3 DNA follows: TGTGCCAGCAGCCCGAGTAATTGTGGAAAACTGTCTTTT.